These 8 T cell receptor beta chains originate from one sample sequenced in a study of OX40 agonist ivuxolimab in advanced cancers. The data were produced by immunoSEQ multiplex PCR, yet TCRdb's version contains in-frame clones alone and is incomplete. The sample includes approximately 98,000 clones, about 84% of them seen just once. The sequencing here drew on CD4+ or CD8+ T cells sorted from blood, taken in a trial of the OX40 agonist ivuxolimab. The receptors were gathered from an adult with an advanced solid tumor such as melanoma, head and neck, liver or kidney cancer.

This chain connects TRBV5-6 to TRBJ2-3, with D possibly matching TRBD2 (5 bases). V lost 5 bases and J lost 0, with 10 bases in between. The length of the CDR3 is 14 residues. CDR1 and CDR2 (germline): SGHDT, YYEEEE. CDR3 in DNA: TGTGCCAGCAGATCCTTAGCGAGCACAGATACGCAGTATTTT. It yields the protein CASRSLASTDTQYF.

J is TRBJ1-1 and V is TRBV5-1, with 7 bases aligning to TRBD1. Germline CDR1 is SGHRS and CDR2 is YFSETQ. There are 13 residues in the CDR3. V dropped 3 bases and J dropped 6; count of bases not matched to a gene: 5. For the CDR3, the DNA is TGCGCCAGCAGCTCAGGGGGATCCTCTGAAGCTTTCTTT. This encodes CASSSGGSSEAFF. Combining the CDR3 with reference TRBV5-1 and TRBJ1-1 gives the whole variable domain KAGVTQTPRYLIKTRGQQVTLSCSPISGHRSVSWYQQTPGQGLQFLFEYFSETQRNKGNFPGRFSGRQFSNSRSEMNVSTLELGDSALYLCASSSGGSSEAFFGQGTRLTVV.

This clone has just one count. The chain has TRBV9 and TRBJ2-3; D is undetermined. Germline lookup yields CDR1 SGDLS and CDR2 YYNGEE. Between the trimmed V and J ends, which lost 1 base and 2 bases, there was a span of 5 bases. The CDR3 has 13 residues. CDR3 DNA sequence: TGTGCCAGCAGCGTAAAAGTCACAGATACGCAGTATTTT. This gives the protein CASSVKVTDTQYF.

This clone appeared a few times. The rearrangement links TRBV9 to TRBJ1-3; TRBD1 might be the D (5 bases). This CDR3 is built from 15 residues. Looked up from germline, CDR1 is SGDLS and CDR2 is YYNGEE. Trimming removed 3 bases from V and 0 bases from J, with 10 bases in between. CDR3 DNA: TGTGCCAGCAGCGCCGACCAGGGCTCTGGAAACACCATATATTTT. It specifies CASSADQGSGNTIYF.

This CDR3 is CASSLVAGVGREEGYTF. DNA of the CDR3: TGTGCCAGCAGTTTAGTGGCTGGAGTTGGCAGGGAGGAAGGCTACACCTTC. This chain connects TRBV28 to TRBJ1-2, with TRBD1 as a possible D gene (5 bases). CDR1 and CDR2 from the germline V gene are MDHEN and SYDVKM. V shed 2 bases and J shed 8 bases, with 24 bases lying between them. This CDR3 is 17 amino acids long.

To note about this clone: This sample also contains other DNA sequences that code for the same CDR3. The chain couples TRBV5-8 to TRBJ1-2; 8 nucleotides match TRBD1. The CDR3 runs 13 residues. CDR1 and CDR2 (germline): SGHTS, YDEGEE. Trimming removed 5 bases from V and 6 bases from J; junction bases left unmatched: 6. CDR3 sequence (DNA): TGTGCCAGCAGTCTCGGACAGGGACATGGCTACACCTTC. It translates to CASSLGQGHGYTF.

The chain employs TRBV5-6 and TRBJ1-6; D uncertain. The CDR3 length is 14 residues. V was clipped by 1 base and J by 8 bases, with 10 bases between them. Germline assignment: CDR1 SGHDT and CDR2 YYEEEE. The CDR3 sequence: CASSLQRVDSPLHF. The CDR3 DNA reads as TGTGCCAGCAGCTTGCAAAGGGTTGATTCACCCCTCCACTTT.

The chain has TRBV5-5 and TRBJ1-2; D uncertain. CDR1 is SGHKS, CDR2 YYEKEE, per germline (reference sequence). CDR3 length: 13 amino acids. Deletions cut 5 bases from V and 0 bases from J, with 8 bases between. Written as DNA, the CDR3 is TGTGCCAGCAGTCCTCAGACTAACTATGGCTACACCTTC. Residues: CASSPQTNYGYTF.